This T cell receptor (beta chain) was sequenced during a study of cytomegalovirus exposure and HLA in healthy donors. The study's findings and limits: The classifier, whose performance was assessed in both the original and validation cohorts, reportedly diagnosed cytomegalovirus status with high specificity and sensitivity. The only immune exposure information that was available was CMV serostatus.

Points on this clone: Its antigen is unknown.

The germline V gene has CDR1 SGHRS and CDR2 YFSETQ. This CDR3 comprises 15 residues. The V end was cut by 3 bases, the J end by 8 bases, with 17 bases between. PCR was performed using 60 Vbeta and 13 Jbeta primers. Libraries were prepared by immunoSEQ multiplex PCR; TCRdb keeps only in-frame clonotypes and omits some of them. The table has roughly 150,000 clones, 65% to 70% seen once. The clonotype originates from a man aged 25 to 45 in good health and CMV-seropositive. Sequencing used PBMCs. The chain recombines TRBV5-1 with TRBJ1-4; no clear D gene. CDR3 nucleotide sequence: TGCGCCAGCAGCTCACTATCGGGGATTAGGGAAAAACTGTTTTTT. The encoded protein is CASSSLSGIREKLFF.